The 15 T cell receptor beta chains reported below all come from one sample, sequenced in a study of Graves' ophthalmopathy and Graves' hyperthyroidism. RNA transcripts yielded amplified TCR beta CDR3 regions. In the first round, RT-PCR was carried out with HTBI primers, and a multiplex PCR formed the second round. TCRdb re-derived calls from the multiplex PCR reads in MiXCR, one entry per CDR3 protein. The repertoire holds more than 1,000,000 distinct CDR3 sequences, with less than 45% as singletons. Material: peripheral blood or thyroid tissue (not recorded which). These receptors all stem from an adult man with Graves' hyperthyroidism.

This clonotype was recorded once. The junction departs from the called germline gene at one end, perhaps through a read error. V is TRBV5-1 and J is TRBJ1-1; D gene unclear. This CDR3 spans 16 amino acids. Germline CDR1 and CDR2: SGHRS and YFSETQ. CDR3 residues: CASSPRAPGVNIEAFF. CDR3 sequence (DNA): TGCGCCAGCAGCCCCCGGGCCCCCGGAGTGAACATTGAAGCTTTCTTT. Full variable domain (rest looked up from reference TRBV5-1 and TRBJ1-1): KAGVTQTPRYLIKTRGQQVTLSCSPISGHRSVSWYQQTPGQGLQFLFEYFSETQRNKGNFPGRFSGRQFSNSRSEMNVSTLELGDSALYLCASSPRAPGVNIEAFFGQGTRLTVV.

This clonotype was seen only a few times. This clone may be a read error of a much larger clone one base away. The V gene is TRBV7-8, the J gene TRBJ2-7; tentatively, D is TRBD1 or TRBD2 (5 bases each). Per the germline V gene, CDR1 is SGHVS and CDR2 is FQNEAQ. The CDR3 sequence is 13 residues long. V was cut by 4 bases and J by 2 bases, with 9 bases left in between. CDR3 protein: CASSWDLTYEQYF. CDR3 bases: TGTGCCAGCAGCTGGGACCTAACCTACGAGCAGTACTTC. The variable domain in full, with the rest retrieved from reference TRBV7-8 and TRBJ2-7, is GAGVSQSPRYKVAKRGQDVALRCDPISGHVSLFWYQQALGQGPEFLTYFQNEAQLDKSGLPSDRFFAERPEGSVSTLKIQRTQQEDSAVYLCASSWDLTYEQYFGPGTRLTVT.

V and J are TRBV15 and TRBJ2-2, with D tentatively TRBD1 (6 bases). V was cut by 11 bases and J by 7 bases, with 23 bases left in between. Looked up from germline, CDR1 is LNHNV and CDR2 is YYDKDF (reference sequence). There are 15 residues in the CDR3. CDR3 sequence (DNA): TGTGCCGGGACCACTCGGACAGTCGTAAGCGGGGAGCTGTTTTTT. It translates to CAGTTRTVVSGELFF.

V is TRBV7-2 and J is TRBJ2-5; TRBD2 aligns across 8 bases. This CDR3 contains 17 residues. CDR1 and CDR2 (germline): SGHTA, FQGNSA. After removal of 6 bases from V and 2 bases from J, the junction contained 14 bases not matched to a gene. The CDR3 bases are TGTGCCAGCAGTCTTACCGGGACTAGGATTTTACAAGAGACCCAGTACTTC. It encodes CASSLTGTRILQETQYF.

In this sample, this clonotype turned up a few times. The rearrangement links TRBV9 to TRBJ2-2; the D is unclear. The CDR3 loop spans 16 amino acids. Trimming took off 0 bases at V and 4 bases at J, with 13 bases between the two ends. Germline loops: CDR1 SGDLS, CDR2 YYNGEE. The CDR3 DNA is TGTGCCAGCAGCGTAGATGTAGGCCAAGGCACCGGGGAGCTGTTTTTT. It encodes CASSVDVGQGTGELFF. Based on the CDR3 plus reference TRBV9 and TRBJ2-2, the full variable domain is DSGVTQTPKHLITATGQRVTLRCSPRSGDLSVYWYQQSLDQGLQFLIQYYNGEERAKGNILERFSAQQFPDLHSELNLSSLELGDSALYFCASSVDVGQGTGELFFGEGSRLTVL.

The chain uses TRBV6-2 or TRBV6-3 and TRBJ2-2, with a weak D call TRBD1 (5 bases). In germline, CDR1 is MNHEY, CDR2 SVGEGT. V lost 2 bases and J 2 bases, leaving 9 bases between the germline ends. The CDR3 loop spans 15 amino acids. Here the CDR3 reads CASSYPGINTGELFF. For the CDR3, the DNA is TGTGCCAGCAGTTACCCAGGGATAAACACCGGGGAGCTGTTTTTT.

This clonotype was seen a few times. The DNA of the CDR3 is TGTGCCAGCAGCTTATTTTTCCGGGAACCGAACACTGAAGCTTTCTTT. Encoded protein: CASSLFFREPNTEAFF. V and J are TRBV7-2 and TRBJ1-1; D is ambiguous. With 2 bases removed from V and 1 base from J, the gap between germline ends came to 14 bases. This CDR3 is built from 16 residues. Germline V gives CDR1 SGHTA, CDR2 FQGNSA.

This clonotype was picked up many times. The rearrangement joins TRBV29-1 to TRBJ2-7; D is undetermined. Germline V gene data show CDR1 as SQVTM and CDR2 as ANQGSEA. The CDR3 spans 13 residues. The CDR3 protein is CMISIRETYEQYF. CDR3 DNA: TGCATGATCTCAATTAGAGAAACCTACGAGCAGTACTTC.

V gene TRBV28 combines with J gene TRBJ2-3; either TRBD1 or TRBD2 may supply D (5 bases each). The germline CDR1 and CDR2 sequences are MDHEN and SYDVKM. The CDR3 sequence is 15 residues long. V shed 6 bases and J shed 2 bases, with 15 bases lying between them. The DNA of the CDR3 is TGTGCCAGCAGCATCCCTAGGGGAGTCACAGATACGCAGTATTTT. The encoded protein is CASSIPRGVTDTQYF.

This clonotype showed up many times. The genes are TRBV15 and TRBJ2-7, with 8 bases lining up with TRBD1. The CDR3 length is 16 residues. Germline V lookup: CDR1 LNHNV, CDR2 YYDKDF (reference sequence). Trimming at V came to 0 bases and at J to 4 bases, leaving 8 bases not matched to a gene. This CDR3 is CATSRDPGQATYEQYF. CDR3 sequence (DNA): TGTGCCACCAGCAGAGACCCGGGACAGGCCACGTACGAGCAGTACTTC. Full variable domain (remainder filled in from reference TRBV15 and TRBJ2-7): DAMVIQNPRYQVTQFGKPVTLSCSQTLNHNVMYWYQQKSSQAPKLLFHYYDKDFNNEADTPDNFQSRRPNTSFCFLDIRSPGLGDTAMYLCATSRDPGQATYEQYFGPGTRLTVT.

On this clonotype itself: Likely a read error: the CDR3 ends without its conserved phenylalanine or tryptophan. The chain recombines TRBV5-1 with TRBJ2-5; D gene uncertain. The germline CDR1 and CDR2 sequences are SGHRS and YFSETQ. V lost 1 base and J 1 base, leaving 2 bases between the germline ends. The CDR3 is 12 amino acids. The CDR3 is CASSLLQETQYL. The CDR3 bases are TGCGCCAGCAGCTTGCTCCAAGAGACCCAGTACTTA.

The genes are TRBV7-9 and TRBJ1-2; D is possibly TRBD1 (5 bases). V shed 1 base and J shed 8 bases, with 23 bases lying between them. The CDR3 sequence is 17 residues long. Germline assignment: CDR1 SEHNR and CDR2 FQNEAQ (reference sequence). CDR3 coding DNA: TGTGCCAGCAGCTTAGTTCCCTTTACAGGACCGGCCGTGGGCTACACCTTC. It yields the protein CASSLVPFTGPAVGYTF.

This clonotype was counted a single time. This clone may be a read error of a much larger clone one base away. J is TRBJ2-7 and V is TRBV11-2, with 7 bases that match TRBD2. This CDR3 has 15 residues. The V gene end was trimmed by 5 bases and the J gene end by 3 bases; junction bases not matched to a gene: 10. Germline loops: CDR1 SGHAT, CDR2 FQNNGV. CDR3 region: CASSQASGGVYEQYF. The CDR3, as DNA: TGTGCCAGCAGCCAGGCTAGCGGAGGAGTCTACGAGCAGTACTTC.

The J gene is TRBJ1-2, the V gene TRBV2, with D tentatively TRBD1 (6 bases). The CDR3 is 13 amino acids. Germline CDR1 reads SNHLY; CDR2 reads FYNNEI. V lost 4 bases, J lost 5 bases, and 11 bases lay in between. The CDR3 spells CASSVGDTYGYTF. CDR3 bases: TGTGCCAGCAGTGTAGGGGACACTTATGGCTACACCTTC.

This clonotype was seen repeatedly, ten times or more. This chain joins TRBV6-5 and TRBJ1-5, with D unresolved. This CDR3 is 14 amino acids long. V lost 4 bases to trimming and J lost 1 base, with 8 bases between them. CDR1 and CDR2 from the germline V gene are MNHEY and SVGAGI. CDR3 residues: CASSSDFSNQPQHF. The CDR3 region has the DNA TGTGCCAGCAGTTCGGACTTCAGCAATCAGCCCCAGCATTTT.